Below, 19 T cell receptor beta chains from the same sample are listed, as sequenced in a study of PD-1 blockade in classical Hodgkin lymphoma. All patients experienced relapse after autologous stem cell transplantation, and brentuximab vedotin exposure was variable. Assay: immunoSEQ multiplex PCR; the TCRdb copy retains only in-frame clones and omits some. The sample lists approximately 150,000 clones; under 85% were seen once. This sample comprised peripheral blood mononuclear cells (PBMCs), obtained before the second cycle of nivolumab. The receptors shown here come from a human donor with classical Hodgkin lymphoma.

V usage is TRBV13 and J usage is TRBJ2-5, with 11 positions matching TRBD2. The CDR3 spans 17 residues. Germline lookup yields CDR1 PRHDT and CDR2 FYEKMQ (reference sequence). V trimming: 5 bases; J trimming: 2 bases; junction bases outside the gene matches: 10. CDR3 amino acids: CASSTVSSGGLQETQYF. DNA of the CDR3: TGTGCCAGCAGCACCGTATCTAGCGGGGGGCTACAAGAGACCCAGTACTTC.

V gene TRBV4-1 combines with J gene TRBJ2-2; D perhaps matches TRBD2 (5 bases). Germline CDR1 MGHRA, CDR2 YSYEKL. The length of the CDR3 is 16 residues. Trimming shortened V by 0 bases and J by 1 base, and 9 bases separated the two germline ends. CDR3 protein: CASSQDKRLNTGELFF. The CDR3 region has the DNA TGCGCCAGCAGCCAAGATAAGCGGTTGAACACCGGGGAGCTGTTTTTT.

Here the CDR3 reads CASSLVSQDLSGGFF. The CDR3 DNA follows: TGTGCCAGCAGCTTAGTTTCACAGGACCTCTCGGGTGGTTTCTTT. This rearrangement joins TRBV7-2 to TRBJ1-1; a weak D match, TRBD1 (5 bases). V lost 1 base and J 13 bases, leaving 22 bases between the germline ends. The CDR3 has 15 amino acids. Germline V gene data show CDR1 as SGHTA and CDR2 as FQGNSA.

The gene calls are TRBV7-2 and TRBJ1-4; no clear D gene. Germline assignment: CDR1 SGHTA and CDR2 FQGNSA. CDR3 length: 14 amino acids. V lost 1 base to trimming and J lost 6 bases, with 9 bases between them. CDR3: CASSLGRIDEKLFF. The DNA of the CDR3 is TGTGCCAGCAGCTTAGGCCGGATAGATGAAAAACTGTTTTTT.

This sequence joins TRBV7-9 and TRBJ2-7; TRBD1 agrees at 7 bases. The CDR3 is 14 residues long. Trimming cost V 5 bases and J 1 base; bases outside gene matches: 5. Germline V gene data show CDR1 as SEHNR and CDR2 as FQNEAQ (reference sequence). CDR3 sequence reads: CASSQPGQSYEQYF. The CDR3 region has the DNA TGTGCCAGCAGCCAACCGGGACAGTCCTACGAGCAGTACTTC.

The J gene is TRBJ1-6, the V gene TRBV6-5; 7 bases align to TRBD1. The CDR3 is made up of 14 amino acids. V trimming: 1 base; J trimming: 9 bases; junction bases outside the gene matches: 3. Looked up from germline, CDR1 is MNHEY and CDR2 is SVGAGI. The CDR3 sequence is CASSYYQGGSPLHF. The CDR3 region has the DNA TGTGCCAGCAGTTACTACCAGGGGGGTTCACCCCTCCACTTT.

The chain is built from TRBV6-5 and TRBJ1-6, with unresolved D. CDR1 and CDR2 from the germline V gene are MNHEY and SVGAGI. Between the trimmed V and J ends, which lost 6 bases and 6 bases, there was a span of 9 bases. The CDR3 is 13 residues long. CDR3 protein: CASRPQSNSPLHF. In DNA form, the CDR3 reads TGTGCCAGCAGACCCCAGAGTAATTCACCCCTCCACTTT.

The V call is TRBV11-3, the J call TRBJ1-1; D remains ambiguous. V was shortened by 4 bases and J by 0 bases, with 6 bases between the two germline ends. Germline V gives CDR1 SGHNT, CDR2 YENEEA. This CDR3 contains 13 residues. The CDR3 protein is CASSSSMNTEAFF. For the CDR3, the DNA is TGTGCCAGCAGCTCCTCCATGAACACTGAAGCTTTCTTT.

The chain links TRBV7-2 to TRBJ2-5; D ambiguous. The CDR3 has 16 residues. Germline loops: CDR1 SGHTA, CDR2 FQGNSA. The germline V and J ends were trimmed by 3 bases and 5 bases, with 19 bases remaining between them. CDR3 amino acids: CASSLGWPKLLETQYF. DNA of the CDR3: TGTGCCAGCAGCTTGGGCTGGCCCAAGCTGTTGGAGACCCAGTACTTC.

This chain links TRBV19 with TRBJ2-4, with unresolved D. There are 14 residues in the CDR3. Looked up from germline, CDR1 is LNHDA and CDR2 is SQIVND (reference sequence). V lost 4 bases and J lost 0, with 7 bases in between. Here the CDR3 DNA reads TGTGCCAGTAGTAGATTGTTAGCCAAAAACATTCAGTACTTC. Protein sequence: CASSRLLAKNIQYF.

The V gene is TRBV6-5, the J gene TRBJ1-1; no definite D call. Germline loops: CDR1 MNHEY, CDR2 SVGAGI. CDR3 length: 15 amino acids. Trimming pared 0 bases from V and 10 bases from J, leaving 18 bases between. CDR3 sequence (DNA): TGTGCCAGCAGTTACTCTGAGGACCAGAAGAGTGGAGCTTTCTTT. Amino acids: CASSYSEDQKSGAFF.

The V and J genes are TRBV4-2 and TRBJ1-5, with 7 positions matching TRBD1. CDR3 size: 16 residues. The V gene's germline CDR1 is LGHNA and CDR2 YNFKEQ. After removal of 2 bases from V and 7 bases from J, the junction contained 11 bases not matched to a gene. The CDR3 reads CASSQRDSQGVQPQHF. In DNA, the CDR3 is TGTGCCAGCAGCCAAAGGGACAGTCAGGGCGTACAGCCCCAGCATTTT.

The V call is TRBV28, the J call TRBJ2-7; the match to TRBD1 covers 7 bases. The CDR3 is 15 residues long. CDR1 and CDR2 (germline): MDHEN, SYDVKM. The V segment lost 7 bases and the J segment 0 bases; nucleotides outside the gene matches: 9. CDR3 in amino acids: CASTLGDRVSYEQYF. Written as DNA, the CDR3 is TGTGCCAGCACCCTTGGTGACAGGGTCTCCTACGAGCAGTACTTC.

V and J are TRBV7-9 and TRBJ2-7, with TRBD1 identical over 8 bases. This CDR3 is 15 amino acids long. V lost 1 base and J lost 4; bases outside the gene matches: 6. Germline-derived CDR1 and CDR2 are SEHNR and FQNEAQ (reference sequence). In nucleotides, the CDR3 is TGTGCCAGCAGCTTAGGGGGCAGGGGGCCTTACGAGCAGTACTTC. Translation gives CASSLGGRGPYEQYF.

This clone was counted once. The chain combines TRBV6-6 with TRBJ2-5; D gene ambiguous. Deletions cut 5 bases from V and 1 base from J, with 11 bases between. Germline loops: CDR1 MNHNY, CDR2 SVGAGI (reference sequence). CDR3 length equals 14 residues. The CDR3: CASSAPEAQETQYF. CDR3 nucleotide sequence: TGTGCCAGCAGTGCACCCGAGGCCCAAGAGACCCAGTACTTC.

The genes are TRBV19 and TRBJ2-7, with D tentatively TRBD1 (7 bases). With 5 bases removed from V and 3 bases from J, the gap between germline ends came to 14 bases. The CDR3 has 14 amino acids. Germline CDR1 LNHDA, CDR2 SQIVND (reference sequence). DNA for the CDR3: TGTGCCAGTAGTGTAGCGCAGGGGGGCTACGAGCAGTACTTC. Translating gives CASSVAQGGYEQYF.

The DNA for the CDR3 is TGTGCCAGTAGCGAGGGACTAGCGGGAACCTACGAGCAGTACTTC. This gives the protein CASSEGLAGTYEQYF. This chain connects TRBV19 to TRBJ2-7; 13 bases are shared with TRBD2. CDR3 length equals 15 residues. After removal of 6 bases from V and 2 bases from J, the junction contained 4 bases not matched to a gene. In germline, CDR1 is LNHDA, CDR2 SQIVND (reference sequence). Filled out from reference TRBV19 and TRBJ2-7, the complete variable domain reads DGGITQSPKYLFRKEGQNVTLSCEQNLNHDAMYWYRQDPGQGLRLIYYSQIVNDFQKGDIAEGYSVSREKKESFPLTVTSAQKNPTAFYLCASSEGLAGTYEQYFGPGTRLTVT.

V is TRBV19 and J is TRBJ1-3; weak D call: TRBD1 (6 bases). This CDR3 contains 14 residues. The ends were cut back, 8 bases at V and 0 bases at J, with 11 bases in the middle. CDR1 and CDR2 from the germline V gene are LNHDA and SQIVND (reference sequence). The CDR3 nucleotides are TGTGCCAGTTTTACAGGGCTCTCTGGAAACACCATATATTTT. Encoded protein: CASFTGLSGNTIYF.

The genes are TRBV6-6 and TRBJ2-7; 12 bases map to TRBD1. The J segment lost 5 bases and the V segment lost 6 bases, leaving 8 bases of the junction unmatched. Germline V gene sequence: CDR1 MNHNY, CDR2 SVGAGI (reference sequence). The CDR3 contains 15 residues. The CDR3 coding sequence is TGTGCCAGCAGGACCGGGACAGGGGGCAGGAACGAGCAGTACTTC. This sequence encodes CASRTGTGGRNEQYF.